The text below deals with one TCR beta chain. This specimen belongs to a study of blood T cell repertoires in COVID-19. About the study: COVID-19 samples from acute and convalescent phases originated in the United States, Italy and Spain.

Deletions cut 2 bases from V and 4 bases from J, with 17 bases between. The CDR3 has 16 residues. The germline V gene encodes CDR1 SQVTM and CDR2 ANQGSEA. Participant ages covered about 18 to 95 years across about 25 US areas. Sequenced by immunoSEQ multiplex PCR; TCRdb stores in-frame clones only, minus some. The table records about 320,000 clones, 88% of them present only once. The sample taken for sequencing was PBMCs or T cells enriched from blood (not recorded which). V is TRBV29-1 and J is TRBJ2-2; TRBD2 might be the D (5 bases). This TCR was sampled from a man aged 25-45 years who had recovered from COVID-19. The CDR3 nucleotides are TGCAGCGTTGAACATACCGTCGACGGAGGCACCGGGGAGCTGTTTTTT. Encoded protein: CSVEHTVDGGTGELFF.